The present T cell receptor (beta chain) was sequenced within a study of type 1 and type 2 diabetes patients. Findings and limits, study-wide: A median of one highly-expanded CD4+ clone, covering 3% to 4.5% of reads, occurred in type 2 diabetes. Both CD4+ and CD8+ type 2 diabetes repertoires showed significantly higher diversity than type 1.

This clonotype appeared a few times. What it binds is not known. An end of the junction differs from the germline gene, which may be a read error. The PCR template was genomic DNA. A primer set of 30 forward and 13 reverse primers amplified the CDR3. TCRdb re-called the multiplex PCR reads through MiXCR, storing one row per CDR3 protein. The data hold fewer than 300,000 distinct CDR3 sequences, with approximately 45% observed a single time. Per germline, CDR1 SSHAT and CDR2 FNYEAQ (reference sequence). CDR3 length: 13 residues. No donor had another autoimmune disease or recent infection within four weeks.

This TCR derives from a man younger than 30 with type 2 diabetes. V is TRBV7-7 and J is TRBJ1-1; D is ambiguous. The sample consisted of peripheral blood mononuclear cells (PBMCs). The CDR3 loop is CASSFGENTEAFF. CDR3 nucleotides: TGTGCTAGCAGCTTTGGGGAGAACACTGAAGCTTTCTTT.